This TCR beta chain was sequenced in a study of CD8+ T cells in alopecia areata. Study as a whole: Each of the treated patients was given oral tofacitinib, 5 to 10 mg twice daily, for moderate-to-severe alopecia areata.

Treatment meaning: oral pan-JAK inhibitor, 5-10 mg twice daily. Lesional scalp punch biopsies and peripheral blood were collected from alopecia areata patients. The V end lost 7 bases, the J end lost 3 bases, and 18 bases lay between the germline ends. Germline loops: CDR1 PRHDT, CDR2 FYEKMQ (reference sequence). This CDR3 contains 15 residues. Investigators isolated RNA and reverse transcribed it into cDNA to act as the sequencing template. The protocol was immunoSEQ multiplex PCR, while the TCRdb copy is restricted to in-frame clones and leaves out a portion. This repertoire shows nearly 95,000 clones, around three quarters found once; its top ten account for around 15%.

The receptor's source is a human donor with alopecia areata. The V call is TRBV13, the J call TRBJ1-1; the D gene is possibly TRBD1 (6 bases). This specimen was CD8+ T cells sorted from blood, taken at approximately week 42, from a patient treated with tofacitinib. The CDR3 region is CASKPGGGPHTEAFF. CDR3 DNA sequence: TGTGCCAGCAAGCCCGGGGGCGGGCCACACACTGAAGCTTTCTTT.